Listed below are T cell receptor beta chains from one sample, sequenced in a study of shared clonotypes between healthy human individuals. Clones were read by immunoSEQ multiplex PCR, and TCRdb kept only the in-frame ones, dropping some. The sample includes about 1.5 million clones, around 98% of them seen just once. The material sequenced was naive CD4+ T cells sorted from blood. These receptors all come from a man aged 30-40 years in good health. Both conserved end residues are part of each CDR3. Fields, in order: V gene, J gene, clone size, D gene, CDR3 DNA, CDR3 protein. D genes are given only for firm matches. The size of a clone is reported for some rows only, either as once, few or many, or as a class for expanded clones.

V: TRBV19
J: TRBJ1-5
size: NA
D: TRBD1
DNA: TGTGCCAGTAGCAATAGGGACAGCTCTCCTCAGCCCCAGCATTTT
CDR3: CASSNRDSSPQPQHF

V: TRBV28
J: TRBJ1-1
size: NA
D: NA
DNA: TGTGCCAGCAGTGTAAACACTGAAGCTTTCTTT
CDR3: CASSVNTEAFF

V: TRBV29-1
J: TRBJ2-5
size: once
D: NA
DNA: TGCAGCGGGAGGGGACCCCAAGAGACCCAGTACTTC
CDR3: CSGRGPQETQYF

V: TRBV7-9
J: TRBJ2-5
size: NA
D: NA
DNA: TGTGCCAGCAGCTTAGAGGGTTCCGGGGAGACCCAGTACTTC
CDR3: CASSLEGSGETQYF

V: TRBV28
J: TRBJ2-3
size: NA
D: NA
DNA: TGTGCCAGCAGTTTACTGGGCAGTAGCACAGATACGCAGTATTTT
CDR3: CASSLLGSSTDTQYF

V: TRBV9
J: TRBJ2-3
size: NA
D: NA
DNA: TGTGCCAGCAGCTCTACTCCTTTTTACACAGATACGCAGTATTTT
CDR3: CASSSTPFYTDTQYF

V: TRBV28
J: TRBJ1-5
size: NA
D: NA
DNA: TGTGCCAGCAGTTTATGGCCAACTACTATAAATCAGCCCCAGCATTTT
CDR3: CASSLWPTTINQPQHF

V: TRBV5-4
J: TRBJ2-7
size: NA
D: TRBD2
DNA: TGTGCCAGCAGCACCGGGACTAGCGGGTTGATTGCCAGCTCCTACGAGCAGTACTTC
CDR3: CASSTGTSGLIASSYEQYF

V: TRBV6-5
J: TRBJ1-5
size: NA
D: TRBD1
DNA: TGTGCCAGCAGGTCAACAGGGGCCGGTCAGCCCCAGCATTTT
CDR3: CASRSTGAGQPQHF

V: TRBV5-4
J: TRBJ2-7
size: NA
D: TRBD2
DNA: TGTGCCAGCAGCGTGGGGACTAGCGGGAGGGCAAATTACGAGCAGTACTTC
CDR3: CASSVGTSGRANYEQYF

V: TRBV7-9
J: TRBJ2-7
size: NA
D: NA
DNA: TGTGCCAGCAGCTCGCCCACGGGGGCCTACGAGCAGTACTTC
CDR3: CASSSPTGAYEQYF

V: TRBV7-2
J: TRBJ2-1
size: NA
D: TRBD2
DNA: TGTGCCAGCAGCTTATACGCTGGCCCGGGAGGGTCCTACAATGAGCAGTTCTTC
CDR3: CASSLYAGPGGSYNEQFF

V: TRBV6-5
J: TRBJ1-1
size: NA
D: NA
DNA: TGTGCCAGCACCAAATCAGGCGGGGGGACTGAAGCTTTCTTT
CDR3: CASTKSGGGTEAFF

V: TRBV7-2
J: TRBJ2-7
size: NA
D: NA
DNA: TGTGCCAGCAGCTTATTTTCAGGCAACCTCTACGAGCAGTACTTC
CDR3: CASSLFSGNLYEQYF

V: TRBV5-1
J: TRBJ2-7
size: NA
D: NA
DNA: TGCGCCAGCAGCTGGGGACGGAGCTCCTACGAGCAGTACTTC
CDR3: CASSWGRSSYEQYF